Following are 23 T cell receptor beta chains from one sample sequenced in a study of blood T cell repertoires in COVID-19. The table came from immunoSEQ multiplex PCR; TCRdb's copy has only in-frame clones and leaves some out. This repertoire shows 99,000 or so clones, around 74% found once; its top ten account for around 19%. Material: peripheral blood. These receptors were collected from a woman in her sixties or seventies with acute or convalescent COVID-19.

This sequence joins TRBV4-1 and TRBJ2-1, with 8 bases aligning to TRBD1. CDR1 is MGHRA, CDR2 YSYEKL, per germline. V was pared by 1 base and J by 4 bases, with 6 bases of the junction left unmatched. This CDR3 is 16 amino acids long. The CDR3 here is CASSQAPDRGYNEQFF. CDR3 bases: TGCGCCAGCAGCCAAGCCCCCGACAGGGGTTACAATGAGCAGTTCTTC.

The CDR3 DNA sequence: TGTGCCAGCAGCCAAGGCCCGGGACAGTTTTACGAGCAGTACTTC. It yields the protein CASSQGPGQFYEQYF. The chain recombines TRBV3-1 (or the pseudogene TRBV3-2) with TRBJ2-7, with TRBD1 matching 7 bases. The V gene end was trimmed by 1 base and the J gene end by 4 bases; junction bases not matched to a gene: 7. CDR3 length: 15 amino acids. The germline V gene has CDR1 LGHDT and CDR2 YNNKEL (reference sequence).

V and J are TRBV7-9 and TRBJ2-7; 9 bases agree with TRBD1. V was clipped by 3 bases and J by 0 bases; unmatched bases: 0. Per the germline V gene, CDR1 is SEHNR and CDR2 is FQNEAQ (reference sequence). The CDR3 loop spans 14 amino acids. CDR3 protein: CASSLTGGSYEQYF. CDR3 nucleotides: TGTGCCAGCAGCTTGACAGGGGGCTCCTACGAGCAGTACTTC.

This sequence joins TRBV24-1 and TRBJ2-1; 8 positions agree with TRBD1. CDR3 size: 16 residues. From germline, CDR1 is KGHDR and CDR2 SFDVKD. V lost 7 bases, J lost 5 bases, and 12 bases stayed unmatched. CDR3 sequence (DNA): TGTGCCACCAGCGAGTCCGGGACAGGTAACAACAATGAGCAGTTCTTC. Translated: CATSESGTGNNNEQFF.

This CDR3 reads CASSDMRQGDGELFF. In nucleotides, the CDR3 is TGTGCCAGCAGCGACATGCGACAGGGTGACGGGGAGCTGTTTTTT. The gene calls are TRBV9 and TRBJ2-2, with 7 nucleotides matching TRBD1. Trimming at V came to 3 bases and at J to 7 bases, leaving 9 bases not matched to a gene. This CDR3 is built from 15 residues. The germline gives CDR1 SGDLS, CDR2 YYNGEE.

CDR3 in amino acids: CASSPANGATNEKLFF. The CDR3 nucleotides are TGTGCCAGCAGTCCTGCAAACGGGGCAACTAATGAAAAACTGTTTTTT. V usage is TRBV5-4 and J usage is TRBJ1-4; D is undetermined. V lost 5 bases and J 0 bases, leaving 14 bases between the germline ends. The germline gives CDR1 SGHNT, CDR2 YYREEE (reference sequence). The CDR3 totals 16 residues.

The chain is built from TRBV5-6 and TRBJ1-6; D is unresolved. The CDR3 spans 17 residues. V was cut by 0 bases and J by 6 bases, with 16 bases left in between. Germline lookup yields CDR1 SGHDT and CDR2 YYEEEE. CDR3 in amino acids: CASSLAGGGSLNSPLHF. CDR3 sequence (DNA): TGTGCCAGCAGCTTGGCGGGAGGTGGCAGCCTTAATTCACCCCTCCACTTT.

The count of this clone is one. The CDR3 reads CASSLASGGPNEQFF. The DNA of the CDR3 is TGTGCCAGCAGCTTAGCGAGCGGGGGACCCAATGAGCAGTTCTTC. This chain joins TRBV11-2 and TRBJ2-1, with 8 bases matching TRBD2. This CDR3 has 15 amino acids. J gave up 6 bases and V 1 base, and 5 bases lay outside the gene matches. In germline, CDR1 is SGHAT, CDR2 FQNNGV.

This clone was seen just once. The CDR3 protein is CASSLSVSKLNTEAFF. In nucleotides, the CDR3 is TGTGCCAGCAGCTTATCGGTATCCAAATTGAACACTGAAGCTTTCTTT. The chain recombines TRBV7-9 with TRBJ1-1; D remains unclear. CDR1 is SEHNR and CDR2 is FQNEAQ in the germline V gene (reference sequence). Trimming cost V 2 bases and J 0 bases, with 13 bases left between them. The CDR3 consists of 16 residues.

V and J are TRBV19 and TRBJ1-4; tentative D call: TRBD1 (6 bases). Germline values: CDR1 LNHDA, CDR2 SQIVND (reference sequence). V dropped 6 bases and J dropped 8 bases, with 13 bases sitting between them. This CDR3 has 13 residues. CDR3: CASRRDIREKLFF. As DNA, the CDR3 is TGTGCCAGTAGACGGGACATCCGGGAAAAACTGTTTTTT.

The DNA of the CDR3 is TGTGCCAGCAGCTTGACAGGGATTTCGAATCAGCCCCAGCATTTT. Residues: CASSLTGISNQPQHF. This chain uses TRBV5-6 with TRBJ1-5; D might be TRBD1 (6 bases). In germline, CDR1 is SGHDT, CDR2 YYEEEE. Trimming took 1 base from V and 4 from J, leaving 12 bases between them. The CDR3 runs to 15 residues.

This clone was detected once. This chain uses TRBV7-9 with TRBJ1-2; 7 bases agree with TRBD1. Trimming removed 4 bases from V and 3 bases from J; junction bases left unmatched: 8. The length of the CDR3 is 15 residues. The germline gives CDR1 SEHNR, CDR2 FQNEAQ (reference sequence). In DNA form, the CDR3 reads TGTGCCAGCAGCTGGGGAGAGGGGGCTGACTATGGCTACACCTTC. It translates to CASSWGEGADYGYTF. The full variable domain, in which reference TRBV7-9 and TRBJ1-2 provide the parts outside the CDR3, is DTGVSQNPRHKITKRGQNVTFRCDPISEHNRLYWYRQTLGQGPEFLTYFQNEAQLEKSRLLSDRFSAERPKGSFSTLEIQRTEQGDSAMYLCASSWGEGADYGYTFGSGTRLTVV.

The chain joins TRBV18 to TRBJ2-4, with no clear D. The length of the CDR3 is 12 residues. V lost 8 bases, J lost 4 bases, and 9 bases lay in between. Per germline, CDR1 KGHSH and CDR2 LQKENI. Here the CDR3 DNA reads TGTGCCAGCGCAACCGGGAAAAACATTCAGTACTTC. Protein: CASATGKNIQYF.

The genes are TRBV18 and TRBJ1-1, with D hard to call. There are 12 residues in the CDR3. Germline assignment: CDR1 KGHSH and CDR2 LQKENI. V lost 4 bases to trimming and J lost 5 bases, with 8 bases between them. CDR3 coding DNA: TGTGCCAGCTCACTGGCCTGGACTGAAGCTTTCTTT. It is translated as CASSLAWTEAFF. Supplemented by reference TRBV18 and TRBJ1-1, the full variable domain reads NAGVMQNPRHLVRRRGQEARLRCSPMKGHSHVYWYRQLPEEGLKFMVYLQKENIIDESGMPKERFSAEFPKEGPSILRIQQVVRGDSAAYFCASSLAWTEAFFGQGTRLTVV.

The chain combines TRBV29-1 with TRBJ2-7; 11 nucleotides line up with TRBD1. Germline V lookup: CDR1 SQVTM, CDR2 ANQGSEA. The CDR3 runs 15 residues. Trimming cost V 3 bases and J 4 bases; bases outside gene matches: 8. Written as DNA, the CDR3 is TGCAGCGTTGATGGCTATGGGACAGGGGGGTACGAGCAGTACTTC. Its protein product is CSVDGYGTGGYEQYF.

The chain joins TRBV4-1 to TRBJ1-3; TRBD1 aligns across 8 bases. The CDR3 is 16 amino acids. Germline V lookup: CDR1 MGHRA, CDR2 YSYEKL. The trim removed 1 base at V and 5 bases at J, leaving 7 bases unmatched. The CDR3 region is CASSQVYRGTRNTIYF. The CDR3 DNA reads TGCGCCAGCAGCCAAGTCTACAGGGGGACTAGAAACACCATATATTTT.

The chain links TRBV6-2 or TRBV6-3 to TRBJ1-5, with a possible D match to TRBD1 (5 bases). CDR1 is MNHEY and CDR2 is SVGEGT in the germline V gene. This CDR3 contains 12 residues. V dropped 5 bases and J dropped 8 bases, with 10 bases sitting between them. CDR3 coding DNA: TGTGCCAGCAGTCCCCCCAGGGAGCCCCAGCATTTT. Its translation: CASSPPREPQHF.

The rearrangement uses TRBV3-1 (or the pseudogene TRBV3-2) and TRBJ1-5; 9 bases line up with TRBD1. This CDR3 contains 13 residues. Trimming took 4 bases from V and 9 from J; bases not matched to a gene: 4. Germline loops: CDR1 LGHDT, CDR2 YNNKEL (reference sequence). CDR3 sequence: CASSRDRERPQHF. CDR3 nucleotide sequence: TGTGCCAGCAGCCGGGACAGGGAGAGGCCCCAGCATTTT.

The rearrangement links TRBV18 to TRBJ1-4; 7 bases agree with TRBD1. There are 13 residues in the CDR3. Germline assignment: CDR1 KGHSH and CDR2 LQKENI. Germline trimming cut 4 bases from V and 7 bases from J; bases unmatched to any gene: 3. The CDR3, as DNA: TGTGCCAGCTCACAGGGGGCGCGTGAAAAACTGTTTTTT. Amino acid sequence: CASSQGAREKLFF.

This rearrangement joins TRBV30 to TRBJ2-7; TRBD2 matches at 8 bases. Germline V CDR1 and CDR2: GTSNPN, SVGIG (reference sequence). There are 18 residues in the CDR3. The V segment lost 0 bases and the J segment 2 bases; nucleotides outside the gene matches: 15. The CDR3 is CAWSVLGVSSGLTYEQYF. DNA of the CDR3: TGTGCCTGGAGTGTATTAGGTGTGTCTAGCGGGCTCACCTACGAGCAGTACTTC.

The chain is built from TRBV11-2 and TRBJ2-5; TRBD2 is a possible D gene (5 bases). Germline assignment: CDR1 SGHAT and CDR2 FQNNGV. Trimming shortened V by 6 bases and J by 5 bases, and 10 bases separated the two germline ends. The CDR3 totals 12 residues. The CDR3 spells CASRSRRETQYF. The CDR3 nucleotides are TGTGCCAGCAGATCGAGGAGGGAGACCCAGTACTTC.

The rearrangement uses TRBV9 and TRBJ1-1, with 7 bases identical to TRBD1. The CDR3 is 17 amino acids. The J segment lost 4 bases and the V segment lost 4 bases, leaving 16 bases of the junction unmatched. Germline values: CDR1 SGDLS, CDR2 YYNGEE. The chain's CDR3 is CASSPRGGGMGFTEAFF. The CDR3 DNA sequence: TGTGCCAGCAGCCCCCGCGGAGGGGGCATGGGATTCACTGAAGCTTTCTTT.

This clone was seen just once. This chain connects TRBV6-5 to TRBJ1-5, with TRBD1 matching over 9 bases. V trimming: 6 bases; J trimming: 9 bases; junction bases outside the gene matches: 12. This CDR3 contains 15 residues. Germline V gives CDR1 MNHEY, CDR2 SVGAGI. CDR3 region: CASSQEGTGSWPQHF. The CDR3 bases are TGTGCCAGCAGCCAAGAGGGGACAGGGTCTTGGCCCCAGCATTTT.